The clone carrying this TCR beta chain was picked up many times. No antigen is known for it. The germline V gene encodes CDR1 KGHDR and CDR2 SFDVKD. There are 14 residues in the CDR3. Trimming took off 4 bases at V and 3 bases at J, with 12 bases between the two ends. The data originate from a study of response to subunit inactivated influenza vaccine. General study findings and limits: After each seasonal influenza vaccination, few new T cells are recruited, the authors suggested.

MiXCR, applied by TCRdb to the RT-PCR reads, yields one record per CDR3 protein. The sample records more than 400,000 distinct CDR3 sequences, approximately 7.8% being singletons. The clonotype was recovered from a man aged 45 to 70 who received an inactivated influenza vaccine. The source material was PBMCs from blood, sampled about 24 months after vaccination. The chain couples TRBV24-1 to TRBJ2-7; D may be TRBD2 (6 bases). Here the CDR3 reads CATSEIGTDYEQYF. DNA of the CDR3: TGTGCCACCAGTGAAATCGGGACTGACTACGAGCAGTACTTC.